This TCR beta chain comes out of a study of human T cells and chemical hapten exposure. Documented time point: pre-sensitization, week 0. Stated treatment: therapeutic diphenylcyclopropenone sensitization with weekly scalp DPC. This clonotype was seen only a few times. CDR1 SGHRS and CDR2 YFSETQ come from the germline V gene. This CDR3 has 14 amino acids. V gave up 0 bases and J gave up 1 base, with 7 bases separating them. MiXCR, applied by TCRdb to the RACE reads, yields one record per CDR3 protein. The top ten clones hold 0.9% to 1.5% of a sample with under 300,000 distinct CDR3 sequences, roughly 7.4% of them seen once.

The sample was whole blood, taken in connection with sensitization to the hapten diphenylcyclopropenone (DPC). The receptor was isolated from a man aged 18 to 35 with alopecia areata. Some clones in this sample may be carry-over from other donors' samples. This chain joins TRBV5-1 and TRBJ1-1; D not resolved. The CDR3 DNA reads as TGCGCCAGCAGCTTGGACACTTCGAACACTGAAGCTTTCTTT. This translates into CASSLDTSNTEAFF.